The clone carrying this T cell receptor beta chain occurred a few times. The sample belongs to a study of blood T cell repertoires in COVID-19. Study at large: T cells, B-cell-depleted T cells, or PBMCs provided the cDNA or gDNA that served as material.

Clinical history reported by participants formed the basis on which cohorts were assigned. Germline-derived CDR1 and CDR2 are SGHRS and YFSETQ. This CDR3 is built from 12 residues. V was shortened by 5 bases and J by 2 bases, with 7 bases between the two germline ends. Data came from immunoSEQ multiplex PCR; TCRdb stores just in-frame clones and leaves some out. Of hundreds of thousands of clones in the sample, approximately 83% were seen once. The material sequenced was PBMCs or T cells enriched from blood (not recorded which). This receptor was taken from a woman aged 55 to 70 who had recovered from COVID-19. This chain uses TRBV5-1 with TRBJ2-5, with D possibly being TRBD2 (5 bases). Here the CDR3 reads CASRREQETQYF. In DNA form, the CDR3 reads TGCGCCAGCAGACGGGAACAAGAGACCCAGTACTTC.